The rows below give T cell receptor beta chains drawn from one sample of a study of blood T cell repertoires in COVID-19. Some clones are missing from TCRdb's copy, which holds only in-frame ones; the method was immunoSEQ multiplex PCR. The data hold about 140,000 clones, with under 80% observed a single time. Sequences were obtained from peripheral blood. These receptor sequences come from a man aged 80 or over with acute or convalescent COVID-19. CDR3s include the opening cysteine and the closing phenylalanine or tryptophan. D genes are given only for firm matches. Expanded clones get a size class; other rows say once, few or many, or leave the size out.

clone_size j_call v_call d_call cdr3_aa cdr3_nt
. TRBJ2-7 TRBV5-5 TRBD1 CASSLSPGGSYEQYF TGTGCCAGCAGCTTGTCTCCAGGGGGCTCCTACGAGCAGTACTTC
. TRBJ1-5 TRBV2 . CASSSQGNLNQPQHF TGTGCCAGCAGTTCCCAGGGGAATCTCAATCAGCCCCAGCATTTT
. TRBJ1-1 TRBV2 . CASRFQGGTEAFF TGTGCCAGCAGATTCCAGGGTGGCACTGAAGCTTTCTTT
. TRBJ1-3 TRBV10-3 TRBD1 CAISGDRRGNTIYF TGTGCCATCAGTGGGGACAGGAGGGGAAACACCATATATTTT
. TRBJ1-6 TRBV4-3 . CASSQGTVYNSPLHF TGCGCCAGCAGCCAAGGGACAGTTTATAATTCACCCCTCCACTTT
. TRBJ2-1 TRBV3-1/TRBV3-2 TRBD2 CASSQLAGGYNEQFF TGTGCCAGCAGCCAATTAGCGGGGGGATACAATGAGCAGTTCTTC
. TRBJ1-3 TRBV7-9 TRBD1 CASSLGQGGRNTIYF TGTGCCAGCAGCTTGGGACAGGGAGGGAGAAACACCATATATTTT
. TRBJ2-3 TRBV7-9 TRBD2 CASSLGLNTDTQYF TGTGCCAGCAGTTTGGGACTAAACACAGATACGCAGTATTTT
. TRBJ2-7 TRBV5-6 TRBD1 CASSLGLDRVNNEQYF TGTGCCAGCAGCTTGGGGCTGGACAGGGTCAATAACGAGCAGTACTTC
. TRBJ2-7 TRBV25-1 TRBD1 CASSPGTGYYEQYF TGTGCCAGCAGTCCCGGGACAGGGTACTACGAGCAGTACTTC
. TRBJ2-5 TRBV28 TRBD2 CASSLYRASGGSETQYF TGTGCCAGCAGTTTATATAGGGCTAGCGGGGGGTCAGAGACCCAGTACTTC
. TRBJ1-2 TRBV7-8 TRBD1 CASSQGQGWNGYTF TGTGCCAGCAGCCAGGGACAGGGGTGGAATGGCTACACCTTC
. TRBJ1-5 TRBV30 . CAWSTGLQPQHF TGTGCCTGGAGTACTGGGCTCCAGCCCCAGCATTTT
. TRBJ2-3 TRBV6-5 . CASSPQGGPLEYF TGTGCCAGCAGCCCCCAGGGCGGTCCCTTGGAGTATTTT
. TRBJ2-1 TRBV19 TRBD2 CASSLRGGLSSYNEQFF TGTGCCAGTAGTTTGCGGGGGGGCCTTAGCTCCTACAATGAGCAGTTCTTC
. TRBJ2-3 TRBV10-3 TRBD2 CATGIGAGSTDTQYF TGTGCCACCGGGATAGGAGCGGGAAGCACAGATACGCAGTATTTT
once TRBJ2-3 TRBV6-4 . CASSVDSSTDTQYF TGTGCCAGCAGTGTAGACAGTAGCACAGATACGCAGTATTTT
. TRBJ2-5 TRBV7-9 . CASSPRRGEETQYF TGTGCCAGCAGCCCCAGGCGGGGAGAAGAGACCCAGTACTTC
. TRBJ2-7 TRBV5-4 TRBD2 CASSLLAGNYEQYF TGTGCCAGCAGCTTGCTAGCGGGGAACTACGAGCAGTACTTC
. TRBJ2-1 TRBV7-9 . CASSSLGGQGNEQFF TGTGCCAGCAGCTCTCTGGGGGGGCAGGGGAATGAGCAGTTCTTC
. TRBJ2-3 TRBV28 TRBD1 CASRPSTQGGTDTQYF TGTGCCAGCAGGCCTAGCACACAGGGGGGCACAGATACGCAGTATTTT
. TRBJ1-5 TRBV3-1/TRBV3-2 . CASAKRGNQPQHF TGTGCCAGCGCCAAGAGAGGCAATCAGCCCCAGCATTTT
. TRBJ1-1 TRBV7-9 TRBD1 CASSLGITGAEAFF TGTGCCAGCAGCTTAGGCATAACAGGGGCTGAAGCTTTCTTT
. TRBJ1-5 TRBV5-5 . CASSLGVRGPSQHF TGTGCCAGCAGCTTGGGGGTCAGGGGACCTTCCCAGCATTTT
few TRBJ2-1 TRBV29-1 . CSARKPRKGALNEQFF TGCAGCGCCCGAAAACCCCGGAAGGGAGCATTAAATGAGCAGTTCTTC
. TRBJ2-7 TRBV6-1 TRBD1 CASSERQGVRFYEQYF TGTGCCAGCAGTGAACGTCAGGGGGTCAGGTTCTACGAGCAGTACTTC
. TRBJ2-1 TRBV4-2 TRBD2 CASSQEFYSGGPSYNEQFF TGTGCCAGCAGCCAAGAATTTTACAGCGGGGGTCCCTCCTACAATGAGCAGTTCTTC
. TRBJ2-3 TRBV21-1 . CASSPLRDRRTDTQYF TGTGCCAGCAGCCCTCTTAGGGACAGACGCACAGATACGCAGTATTTT
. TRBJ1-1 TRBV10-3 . CAIRGQGTEAFF TGTGCCATCAGAGGGCAGGGCACTGAAGCTTTCTTT
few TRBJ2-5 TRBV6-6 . CASRPTGPQETQYF TGTGCCAGCAGACCGACAGGCCCCCAAGAGACCCAGTACTTC
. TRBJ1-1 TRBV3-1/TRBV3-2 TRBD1 CASSRTGGARTEAFF TGTGCCAGCAGCCGGACAGGGGGCGCAAGAACTGAAGCTTTCTTT
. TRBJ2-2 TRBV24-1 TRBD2 CATSDTSGGSPGELFF TGTGCCACCAGTGATACTAGCGGGGGGTCCCCCGGGGAGCTGTTTTTT
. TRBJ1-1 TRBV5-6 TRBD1 CASSNRDRGALNTEAFF TGTGCCAGCAGCAACCGGGACAGGGGGGCCCTGAACACTGAAGCTTTCTTT
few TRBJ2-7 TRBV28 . CASTLTRGFYEQYF TGTGCCAGCACCTTGACAAGGGGGTTCTACGAGCAGTACTTC
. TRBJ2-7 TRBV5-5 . CASSFSSRDFERGQYF TGTGCCAGCAGCTTCTCCTCCCGGGACTTCGAACGAGGGCAGTACTTC
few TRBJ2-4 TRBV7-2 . CASSLDRNIQYF TGTGCCAGCAGCTTAGACAGGAACATTCAGTACTTC
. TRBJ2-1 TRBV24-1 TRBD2 CATSDFKASGGPSSYNEQFF TGTGCCACCAGTGATTTTAAGGCTAGCGGGGGGCCAAGCTCCTACAATGAGCAGTTCTTC
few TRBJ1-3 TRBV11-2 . CASSPQRGGGTGNTIYF TGTGCCAGCAGCCCCCAAAGAGGTGGAGGAACTGGAAACACCATATATTTT
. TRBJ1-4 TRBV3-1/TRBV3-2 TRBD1 CASSRRGPGNEKLFF TGTGCCAGCAGCCGAAGGGGGCCGGGTAATGAAAAACTGTTTTTT